The subject of this entry is one T cell receptor beta chain. What this receptor recognizes is not known. No base quality values were provided; no much bigger clone lies one nucleotide off. No patient had received any treatment before thyroid surgery. Using T-cell receptor beta sequencing, the researchers looked back retrospectively at clinical samples from patients, gathered between about 2011 and 2019. From V the trimming removes 4 bases and from J it removes 4 bases, while the gene matches leave 9 bases of the junction unaccounted for. From the cysteine up to the phenylalanine, the CDR3 has a length of 14 residues. Only CDR3 DNA is held: 42 bases, read in frame from base 1. The germline V gene encodes CDR1 DFQATT and CDR2 SNEGSKA (reference sequence). The library relied on PCR. Data came from an Illumina HiSeq 4000. The TCR beta-chain CDR3 region of each patient was profiled by high-throughput sequencing. The original pipeline was this. CDR3 differences across clinicopathological groups were used to build a classifier for discriminating distant-metastatic papillary thyroid cancer patients. The Shannon index was used to measure repertoire diversity, and the Morisita-Horn index was used to measure how similar tumor and blood repertoires were. TCRdb applied fastp at Q25 and MiXCR to the public reads, then kept only in-frame beta chains. V and J calls and clone size were set by TCRdb, not the authors. The sample has 8,000 to 8,500 clones on record, around 43% of them singletons. Less than 40% of the sample goes to the ten largest clones.

These data come from a study of metastatic and nonmetastatic thyroid tumors (dated by TCRdb to about 2020). Regarding the research as a whole: For patients with malignant and with benign thyroid disease, the researchers compared repertoires between peripheral blood samples and tumor or nodule tissue samples. Paper-wide results and their limitations: TCR beta diversity was reported as significantly higher in malignant tumors than in benign nodules, in both blood and tumor samples.

Sequencing was done on a sample of tumor tissue. The sequence is built from TRBV20-1 and TRBJ2-7; TRBD2 aligns with 8 central bases. The receptor was isolated from a male donor with papillary thyroid cancer or a benign thyroid nodule (not recorded which). Some clones in this sample may be carry-over from other donors' samples. The CDR3 protein: CSATRAGERYEQYF. The bases read TGCAGTGCTACCCGAGCGGGAGAGCGATACGAGCAGTACTTC.